This record looks at one T cell receptor beta chain sequence and its context. The repertoire was sequenced with immunoSEQ multiplex PCR; TCRdb's copy has only in-frame clones and lacks some. The table lists 25,000 to 30,000 clones, under 95% of them singletons. The CDR3 is 11 amino acids. V dropped 8 bases and J dropped 4 bases, with 8 bases sitting between them. Germline V gene data show CDR1 as SEHNR and CDR2 as FQNEAQ (reference sequence). The data stem from a study of lymphopenia after photon versus proton radiotherapy. The chain uses TRBV7-9 and TRBJ1-1; D call uncertain. The specimen was peripheral blood, collected from a patient treated with photon-based radiotherapy. The origin of this receptor is a woman between 45 and 60 years old with cholangiocarcinoma. In DNA, the CDR3 is TGTGCCAGCTGGGCTGTCACTGAAGCTTTCTTT. Its protein is CASWAVTEAFF.